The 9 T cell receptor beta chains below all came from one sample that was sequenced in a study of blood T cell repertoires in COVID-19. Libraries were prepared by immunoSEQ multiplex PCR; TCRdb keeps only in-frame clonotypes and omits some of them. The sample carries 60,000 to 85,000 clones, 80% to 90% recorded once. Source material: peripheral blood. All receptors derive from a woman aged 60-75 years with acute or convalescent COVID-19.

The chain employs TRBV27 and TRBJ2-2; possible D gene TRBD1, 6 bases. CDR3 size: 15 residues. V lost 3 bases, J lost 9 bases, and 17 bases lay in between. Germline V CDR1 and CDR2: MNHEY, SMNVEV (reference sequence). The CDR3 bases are TGTGCCAGCAGTTTGGGGACAAGGACCGCAAGGGAGCTGTTTTTT. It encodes CASSLGTRTARELFF.

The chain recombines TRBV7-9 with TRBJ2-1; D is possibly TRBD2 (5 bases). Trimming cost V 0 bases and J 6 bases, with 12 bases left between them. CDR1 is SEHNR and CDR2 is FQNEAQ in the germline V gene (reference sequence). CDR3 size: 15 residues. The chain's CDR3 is CASSLALAGGNEQFF. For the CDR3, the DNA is TGTGCCAGCAGCTTAGCGTTGGCGGGCGGCAATGAGCAGTTCTTC.

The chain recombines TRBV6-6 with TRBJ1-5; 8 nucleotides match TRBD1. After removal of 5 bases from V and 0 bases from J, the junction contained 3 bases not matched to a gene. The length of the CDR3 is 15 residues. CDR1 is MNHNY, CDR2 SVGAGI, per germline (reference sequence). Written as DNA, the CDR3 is TGTGCCAGCAGTCGACAGGGGACTAGCAATCAGCCCCAGCATTTT. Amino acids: CASSRQGTSNQPQHF.

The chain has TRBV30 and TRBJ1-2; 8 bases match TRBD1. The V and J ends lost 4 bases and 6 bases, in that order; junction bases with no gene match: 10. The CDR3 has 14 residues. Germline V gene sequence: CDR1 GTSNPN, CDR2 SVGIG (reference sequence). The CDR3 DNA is TGTGCCTGGAACAGGGGGTCGTCAGTGGATGGCTACACCTTC. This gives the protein CAWNRGSSVDGYTF.

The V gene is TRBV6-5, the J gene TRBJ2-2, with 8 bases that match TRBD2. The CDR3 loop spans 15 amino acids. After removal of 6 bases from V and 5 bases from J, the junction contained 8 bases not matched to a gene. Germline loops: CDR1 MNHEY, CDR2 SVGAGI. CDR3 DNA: TGTGCCAGCAGCACGGGGGGGGCTCATACCGGGGAGCTGTTTTTT. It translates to CASSTGGAHTGELFF.

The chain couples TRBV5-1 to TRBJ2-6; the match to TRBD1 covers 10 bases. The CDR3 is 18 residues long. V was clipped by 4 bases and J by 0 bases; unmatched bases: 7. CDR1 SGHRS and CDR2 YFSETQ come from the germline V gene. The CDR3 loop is CASSGTGVTDSGANVLTF. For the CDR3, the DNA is TGCGCCAGCAGCGGGACAGGGGTAACCGACTCTGGGGCCAACGTCCTGACTTTC.

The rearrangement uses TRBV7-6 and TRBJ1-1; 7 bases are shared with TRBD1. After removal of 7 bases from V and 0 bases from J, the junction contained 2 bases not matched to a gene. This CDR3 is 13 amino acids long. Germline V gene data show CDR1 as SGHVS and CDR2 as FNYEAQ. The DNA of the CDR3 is TGTGCCAGCAAGGGACAGATGAACACTGAAGCTTTCTTT. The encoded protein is CASKGQMNTEAFF.

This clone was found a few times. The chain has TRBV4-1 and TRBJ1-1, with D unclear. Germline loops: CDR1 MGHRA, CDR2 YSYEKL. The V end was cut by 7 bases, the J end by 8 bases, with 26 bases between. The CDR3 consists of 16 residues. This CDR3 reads CASTFGSWADSREAFF. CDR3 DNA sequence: TGCGCCAGCACATTTGGGTCGTGGGCTGATTCAAGAGAAGCTTTCTTT.

The CDR3 region is CASSQGDGHSYEQYV. In DNA form, the CDR3 reads TGCGCCAGCAGCCAAGGAGACGGACACAGCTACGAGCAGTACGTC. V and J are TRBV4-1 and TRBJ2-7; D is possibly TRBD1 (5 bases). V was shortened by 1 base and J by 3 bases, with 13 bases between the two germline ends. There are 15 residues in the CDR3. Germline V gene lookup returns CDR1 MGHRA and CDR2 YSYEKL.